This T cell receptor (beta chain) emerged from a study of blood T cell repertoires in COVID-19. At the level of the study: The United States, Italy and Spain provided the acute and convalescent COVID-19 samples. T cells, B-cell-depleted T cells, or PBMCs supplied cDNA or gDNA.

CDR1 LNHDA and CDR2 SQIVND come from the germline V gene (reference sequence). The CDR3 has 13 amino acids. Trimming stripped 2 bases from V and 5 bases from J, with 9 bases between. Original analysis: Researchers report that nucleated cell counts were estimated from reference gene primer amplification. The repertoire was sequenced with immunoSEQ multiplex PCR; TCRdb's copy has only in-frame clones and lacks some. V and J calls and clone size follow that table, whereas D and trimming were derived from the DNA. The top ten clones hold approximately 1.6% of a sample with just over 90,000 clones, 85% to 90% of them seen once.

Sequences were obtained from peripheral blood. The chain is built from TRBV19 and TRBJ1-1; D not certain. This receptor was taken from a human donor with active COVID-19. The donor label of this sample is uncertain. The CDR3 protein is CASSIWGETEAFF. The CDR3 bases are TGTGCCAGTAGTATATGGGGAGAGACTGAAGCTTTCTTT.